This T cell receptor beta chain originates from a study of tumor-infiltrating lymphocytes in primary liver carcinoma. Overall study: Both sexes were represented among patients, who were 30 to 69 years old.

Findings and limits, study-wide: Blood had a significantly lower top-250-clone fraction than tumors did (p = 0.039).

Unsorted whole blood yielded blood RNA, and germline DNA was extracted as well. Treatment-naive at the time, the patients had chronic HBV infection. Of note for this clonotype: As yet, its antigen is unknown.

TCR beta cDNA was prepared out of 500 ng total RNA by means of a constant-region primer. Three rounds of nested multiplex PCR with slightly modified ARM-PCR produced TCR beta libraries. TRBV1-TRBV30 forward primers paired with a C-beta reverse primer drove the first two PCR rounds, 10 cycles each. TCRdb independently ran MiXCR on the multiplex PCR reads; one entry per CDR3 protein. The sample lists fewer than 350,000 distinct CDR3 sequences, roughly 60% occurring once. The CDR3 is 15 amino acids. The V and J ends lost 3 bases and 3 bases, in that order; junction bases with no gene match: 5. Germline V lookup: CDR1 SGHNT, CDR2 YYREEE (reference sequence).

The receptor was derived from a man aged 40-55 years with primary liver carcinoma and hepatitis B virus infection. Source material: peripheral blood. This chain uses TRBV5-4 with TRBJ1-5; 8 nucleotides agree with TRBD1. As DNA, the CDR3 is TGTGCCAGCAGCTCTGGACAGGGCGCCAATCAGCCCCAGCATTTT. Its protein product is CASSSGQGANQPQHF.